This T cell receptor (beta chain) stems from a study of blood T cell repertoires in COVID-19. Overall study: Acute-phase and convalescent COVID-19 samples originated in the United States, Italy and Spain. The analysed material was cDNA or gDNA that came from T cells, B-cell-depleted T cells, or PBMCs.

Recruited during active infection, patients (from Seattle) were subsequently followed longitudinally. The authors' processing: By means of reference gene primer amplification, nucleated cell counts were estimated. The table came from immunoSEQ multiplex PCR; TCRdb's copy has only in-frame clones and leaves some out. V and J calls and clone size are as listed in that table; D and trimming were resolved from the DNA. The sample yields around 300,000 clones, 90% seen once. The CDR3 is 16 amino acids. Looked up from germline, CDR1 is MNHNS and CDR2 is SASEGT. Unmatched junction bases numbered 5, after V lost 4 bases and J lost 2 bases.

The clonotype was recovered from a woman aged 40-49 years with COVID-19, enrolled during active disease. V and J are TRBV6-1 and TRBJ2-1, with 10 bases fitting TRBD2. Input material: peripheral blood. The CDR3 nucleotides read TGTGCCAGCAGTGGGAGGGGGACTAGCGCCTACAATGAGCAGTTCTTC. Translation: CASSGRGTSAYNEQFF.